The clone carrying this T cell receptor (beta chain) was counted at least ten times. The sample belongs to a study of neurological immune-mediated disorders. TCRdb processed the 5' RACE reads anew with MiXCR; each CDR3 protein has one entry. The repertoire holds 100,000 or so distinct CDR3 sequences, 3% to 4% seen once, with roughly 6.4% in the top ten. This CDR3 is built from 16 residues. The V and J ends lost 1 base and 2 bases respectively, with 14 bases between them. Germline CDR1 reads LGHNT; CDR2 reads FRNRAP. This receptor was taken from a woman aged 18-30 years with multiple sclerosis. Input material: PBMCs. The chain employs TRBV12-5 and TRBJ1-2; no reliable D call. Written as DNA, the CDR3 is TGTGCTAGTGGTTTGGCCCATGCGGGAGGGAACTATGGCTACACCTTC. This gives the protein CASGLAHAGGNYGYTF.